This TCR beta chain is from a study of CD8 T cells in ankylosing spondylitis. Overall study findings and caveats: Ankylosing spondylitis blood appeared to carry a characteristic TCR beta motif of roughly eight highly homologous variants. The study looked at matched synovial fluid samples from ankylosing spondylitis patients. Disease-linked clones were reported to be significantly enriched there. Some of the motif variants had earlier been found in reactive arthritis patients' fluid and blood.

This clonotype was seen only a few times. Antigen unknown. Libraries for TCR beta were made by quantitative 5'-RACE with molecular barcodes. TCRdb reanalysed the 5' RACE reads using MiXCR and keeps one entry per CDR3 protein. The sample yields some 840,000 distinct CDR3 sequences, around 11% seen once. The V gene's germline CDR1 is DFQATT and CDR2 SNEGSKA (reference sequence). The CDR3 spans 14 residues. V lost 6 bases, J lost 6 bases, and 20 bases lay in between. V and J are TRBV20-1 and TRBJ1-2, with unresolved D. The receptor's source is a male donor with ankylosing spondylitis. Sample: blood, either unsorted or a sorted T cell fraction (not recorded which). In DNA form, the CDR3 reads TGCAGTGCCCCCGTTCCGGGCCCACGGGATGGCTACACCTTC. Encoded protein: CSAPVPGPRDGYTF.